These T cell receptor beta chains were read from a single sample in a study of neurological immune-mediated disorders. MiXCR was run by TCRdb on the 5' RACE reads, yielding one entry per CDR3 protein. The profile covers approximately 38,000 distinct CDR3 sequences, with roughly 11% appearing a single time and around 3.9% taken by the ten largest. Sequencing was performed on CD4+ T cells from blood. The receptors derive from a woman between 25 and 40 years old with HTLV-1-associated myelopathy (HAM/TSP). CDR3s include the opening cysteine and the closing phenylalanine or tryptophan. The D gene is left open where the match is weak. Expanded clones get a size class; other rows say once, few or many, or leave the size out.

cdr3_nt cdr3_aa d_call j_call v_call clone_size
TGCAGCGTTTGGATTAACTATGGCTACACCTTC CSVWINYGYTF - TRBJ1-2 TRBV29-1 many
TGCGCCAGCAGCCGACCAGGGGGCCCCGGGGAGCTGTTTTTT CASSRPGGPGELFF TRBD1 TRBJ2-2 TRBV5-1 many
TGTGCCAGCAGTTTGGGGATGGGACTCGAGGGCAAAAACATTCAGTACTTC CASSLGMGLEGKNIQYF - TRBJ2-4 TRBV27 many
TGTGCCAGCAGTTACGGAGCCTGGACTAGCGGGGGCCCGAGCTCCTACAATGAGCAGTTCTTC CASSYGAWTSGGPSSYNEQFF TRBD2 TRBJ2-1 TRBV6-6 many
TGCGCCAGCAGCTCCCGGCAGGGAATTTACGAGCAGTACTTC CASSSRQGIYEQYF - TRBJ2-7 TRBV5-1 many
TGCGCCAGCAGCTTGGGACAGCGATTGAAAACTGAAGCTTTCTTT CASSLGQRLKTEAFF - TRBJ1-1 TRBV5-1 -
TGCAGTGCTAGAGATGCGGTGAACACAGATACGCAGTATTTT CSARDAVNTDTQYF - TRBJ2-3 TRBV20-1 many
TGTGCCAGCAGTTACTCCCTACTAGCGGGGGGAGCCTCGAACACCGGGGAGCTGTTTTTT CASSYSLLAGGASNTGELFF TRBD2 TRBJ2-2 TRBV6-5 many
TGTGCCACCAATTTATCAAATACGCAGTATTTT CATNLSNTQYF - TRBJ2-3 TRBV24-1 -
TGTGCCAGCAGCCCCCAGGGGCAGAAGGCTAACTATGGCTACACCTTC CASSPQGQKANYGYTF - TRBJ1-2 TRBV3-1 many
TGTGCCAGCAGCCCGACAGGGGTGACTGAAGCTTTCTTT CASSPTGVTEAFF TRBD1 TRBJ1-1 TRBV12-3/TRBV12-4 many
TGTGCCATCCGGGACGATCAAGAGACCCAGTACTTC CAIRDDQETQYF - TRBJ2-5 TRBV10-3 many
TGTGCCAGCAGCTTAGGGTCTAGCGGGGGGTTCACAGATACGCAGTATTTT CASSLGSSGGFTDTQYF TRBD2 TRBJ2-3 TRBV7-3 many
TGCAGTGCTCAGGGGGTCGGTAATCAGCCCCAGCATTTT CSAQGVGNQPQHF TRBD1 TRBJ1-5 TRBV20-1 many
TGCGCCAGCAGCCAAGGAGCAAGCGGGTCCTACGAGCAGTACTTC CASSQGASGSYEQYF - TRBJ2-7 TRBV4-3 -
TGTGCCAGCAGTGGGACCCTTTTAGCCAAAAACATTCAGTACTTC CASSGTLLAKNIQYF - TRBJ2-4 TRBV2 many